This T cell receptor beta chain was captured by sequencing in a study of blood T cell repertoires in COVID-19. In the study overall: Spain, Italy and the United States supplied samples that represented acute and convalescent COVID-19. T cells, B-cell-depleted T cells, or PBMCs supplied cDNA or gDNA.

In the authors' methods: By means of reference gene primer amplification, nucleated cell counts were estimated. Assay used: immunoSEQ multiplex PCR; TCRdb lists only in-frame clones, some missing. V and J calls and clone size are as listed in that table; D and trimming were resolved from the DNA. The sample holds some 160,000 clones, approximately 81% seen once. The germline gives CDR1 MNHEY, CDR2 SVGAGI. Trimming left V 0 bases short and J 2 bases short, with 5 bases between. This CDR3 is built from 14 residues. Cohort 3 donors counted as recovered after two negative PCRs, clearance, or resolved symptoms.

The receptor was isolated from a woman aged 50 to 60 who had recovered from COVID-19. Sequenced material: PBMCs or T cells enriched from blood (not recorded which). The chain is built from TRBV6-5 and TRBJ1-5; D not resolved. The CDR3 sequence is CASSYSEGNQPQHF. For the CDR3, the DNA is TGTGCCAGCAGTTACTCGGAGGGCAATCAGCCCCAGCATTTT.